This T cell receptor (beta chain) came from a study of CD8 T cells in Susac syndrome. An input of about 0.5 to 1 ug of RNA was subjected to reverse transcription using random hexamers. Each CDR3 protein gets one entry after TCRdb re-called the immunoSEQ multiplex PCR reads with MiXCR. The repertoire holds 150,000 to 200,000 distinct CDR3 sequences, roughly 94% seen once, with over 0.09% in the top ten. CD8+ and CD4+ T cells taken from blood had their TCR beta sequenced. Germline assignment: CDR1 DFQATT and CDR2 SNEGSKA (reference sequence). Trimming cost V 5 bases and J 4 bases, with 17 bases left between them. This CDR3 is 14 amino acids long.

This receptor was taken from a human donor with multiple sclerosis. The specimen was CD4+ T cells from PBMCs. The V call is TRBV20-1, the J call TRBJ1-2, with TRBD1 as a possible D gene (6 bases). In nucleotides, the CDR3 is TGCAGTGCTTCGGACAGCCAACCGGGCTATGGCTACACCTTC. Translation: CSASDSQPGYGYTF.